The sequence of this T cell receptor beta chain was determined in a study of beta chain features in type 1 diabetes. Findings and caveats of the study: Among patients with Type 1 diabetes, TCRB CDR3s were moderately but significantly shorter in every one of the four CD4+ subsets. The study found fewer insertions and more deletions at VDJ junctions in type 1 diabetes patients.

Isolated RNA was reverse transcribed in full, so expressed TCRB transcripts were sequenced. Profiling relied on immunoSEQ multiplex PCR, and the TCRdb table lists in-frame clones only, not all of them. The table lists 600,000 to 700,000 clones, around an eighth of them singletons. Concerning this clone itself: Its cognate antigen is unknown.

A single heparinised draw of approximately 0.12 L on average was taken per donor. Based on CD45RO/CCR7/CD25/CD127/CD95/CD27, CD4+ regulatory, stem cell-like memory, naive and central memory cells were sorted. This CDR3 has 11 residues. Germline V gene lookup returns CDR1 MGHDK and CDR2 SYGVNS. V shed 7 bases and J shed 1 base, with 4 bases lying between them. The sample comprised naive CD4+ T cells from blood. This rearrangement joins TRBV25-1 to TRBJ1-1; D call uncertain. The sequence was obtained from a man aged 25 to 40 with type 1 diabetes. The CDR3 nucleotides read TGTGCCAGCATTAAGAACACTGAAGCTTTCTTT. Translated, it gives CASIKNTEAFF.